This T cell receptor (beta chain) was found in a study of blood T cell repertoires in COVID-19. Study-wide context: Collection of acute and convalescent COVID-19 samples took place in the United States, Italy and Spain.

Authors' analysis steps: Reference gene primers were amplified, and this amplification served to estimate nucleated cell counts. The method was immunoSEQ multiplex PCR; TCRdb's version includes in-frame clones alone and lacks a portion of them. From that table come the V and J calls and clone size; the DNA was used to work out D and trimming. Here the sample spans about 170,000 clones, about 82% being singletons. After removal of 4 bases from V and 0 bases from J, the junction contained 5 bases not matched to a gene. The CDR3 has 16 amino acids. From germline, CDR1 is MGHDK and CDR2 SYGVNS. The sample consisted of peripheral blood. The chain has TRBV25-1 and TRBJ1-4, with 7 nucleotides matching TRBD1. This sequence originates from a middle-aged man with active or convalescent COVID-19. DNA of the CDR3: TGTGCCAGCAGTGCCAGAGACAGGGCAACTAATGAAAAACTGTTTTTT. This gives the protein CASSARDRATNEKLFF. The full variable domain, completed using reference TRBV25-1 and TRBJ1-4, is EADIYQTPRYLVIGTGKKITLECSQTMGHDKMYWYQQDPGMELHLIHYSYGVNSTEKGDLSSESTVSRIRTEHFPLTLESARPSHTSQYLCASSARDRATNEKLFFGSGTQLSVL.